This record concerns one T cell receptor beta chain sequence. Its target is not known. The data are from a study of cytomegalovirus exposure and HLA in healthy donors. At the level of the study: Among the roughly 370 genotyped donors, around 81% were placed in the Caucasian-associated ancestry cluster.

Looked up from germline, CDR1 is SGHDT and CDR2 is YYEEEE. There are 17 residues in the CDR3. Trimming removed 1 base at V and 0 bases at J, with 14 bases between. The primer mix had 60 Vbeta and 13 Jbeta primers. The method was immunoSEQ multiplex PCR; TCRdb's version includes in-frame clones alone and lacks a portion of them. The repertoire includes 180,000 or so clones, more than 70% of them detected once, and more than 1.1% sits in the top ten. General study results and limits: The study dropped some indistinguishable V segments, TRBV6-2 and TRBV6-3 among them.

At sampling all donors were nominally healthy, likely with unrecorded immune exposures. The origin of this receptor is a girl aged 10 to 17 in good health and CMV-seropositive. The V call is TRBV5-6, the J call TRBJ1-5; possible D gene TRBD1, 5 bases. What was sequenced was PBMCs. This CDR3 reads CASSLHGGGYSNQPQHF. In nucleotides, the CDR3 is TGTGCCAGCAGCTTGCACGGGGGGGGATATAGCAATCAGCCCCAGCATTTT.